This T cell receptor beta chain was retrieved from a study of T-cell memory formation after mild COVID-19. On the study more broadly: The two donors had largely donor-specific TCR clusters. Findings and caveats of the study: Later expanders leaned toward CD4+, whereas clones contracting from day 15 to 85 were balanced CD4/CD8. Researchers could not confirm that second-wave clones peaking on day 37 targeted SARS-CoV-2.

For this clonotype: Its antigen is not known.

Constant-segment-primed 5'RACE gave TCR alpha and TCR beta cDNA libraries with sample barcodes and UMIs. MiXCR, applied by TCRdb to the 5' RACE reads, yields one record per CDR3 protein. The data hold about half a million distinct CDR3 sequences, with roughly 20% observed a single time. J gave up 6 bases and V 7 bases, and 10 bases lay outside the gene matches. The CDR3 has 15 residues. Germline loops: CDR1 KGHDR, CDR2 SFDVKD. Sequencing was done on a sample of PBMCs or a T cell subset sorted from them (not recorded which). The rearrangement joins TRBV24-1 to TRBJ2-2, with 7 bases matching TRBD2. This clonotype was obtained from an adult woman who had mild COVID-19 (a few samples of this study predate the infection). Cell type and time point are not known. The CDR3 DNA reads as TGTGCCACCAGCGTAACTAGCGTCCCAGCCGGGGAGCTGTTTTTT. As protein: CATSVTSVPAGELFF.